Below are 25 T cell receptor beta chains sequenced from a single sample in a study of shared clonotypes between healthy human individuals. Measured with immunoSEQ multiplex PCR; TCRdb has only the in-frame clones, and not every one. The repertoire has roughly 2.5 million clones, around 94% of them found once; the top ten carry 0.14%. What was sequenced was naive CD4+ T cells sorted from blood. The subset denotes: CD45RA+ positively selected. Source of these receptors: a man in his late teens or twenties in good health.

This chain links TRBV19 with TRBJ2-2; possible D gene TRBD2, 5 bases. Germline assignment: CDR1 LNHDA and CDR2 SQIVND (reference sequence). The ends were cut back, 5 bases at V and 5 bases at J, with 15 bases in the middle. The CDR3 is 15 amino acids. CDR3 DNA sequence: TGTGCCAGTAGTCCGGGCCTCCCGGGGACCGGGGAGCTGTTTTTT. Its translation is CASSPGLPGTGELFF.

Here the CDR3 DNA reads TGTGCCAGCAGTTACTCGCCGGGACAGAGCTACGAGCAGTACTTC. This gives the protein CASSYSPGQSYEQYF. The rearrangement links TRBV6-5 to TRBJ2-7, with TRBD1 matching over 7 bases. CDR3 length: 15 amino acids. The J segment lost 3 bases and the V segment lost 0 bases, leaving 5 bases of the junction unmatched. The germline V gene encodes CDR1 MNHEY and CDR2 SVGAGI.

The chain uses TRBV19 and TRBJ2-3, with 11 nucleotides matching TRBD2. Germline values: CDR1 LNHDA, CDR2 SQIVND (reference sequence). Trimming took 9 bases from V and 2 from J; bases not matched to a gene: 16. The CDR3 length is 18 residues. The CDR3 is CARGSGSGGARVTDTQYF. In DNA, the CDR3 is TGTGCCAGAGGTTCTGGTAGCGGGGGGGCAAGGGTCACAGATACGCAGTATTTT. Full variable domain (missing parts from reference TRBV19 and TRBJ2-3): DGGITQSPKYLFRKEGQNVTLSCEQNLNHDAMYWYRQDPGQGLRLIYYSQIVNDFQKGDIAEGYSVSREKKESFPLTVTSAQKNPTAFYLCARGSGSGGARVTDTQYFGPGTRLTVL.

The V gene is TRBV29-1, the J gene TRBJ2-1; 9 nucleotides agree with TRBD2. Germline V gene sequence: CDR1 SQVTM, CDR2 ANQGSEA. V was pared by 0 bases and J by 16 bases, with 10 bases of the junction left unmatched. This CDR3 comprises 13 residues. The CDR3 is CSVEEWKRGAAFF. CDR3 in DNA: TGCAGCGTTGAAGAGTGGAAGCGGGGGGCCGCTTTCTTC.

The CDR3 sequence: CASSRPTSGGYNEQFF. DNA of the CDR3: TGTGCCAGCAGCCGCCCCACTAGCGGTGGCTACAATGAGCAGTTCTTC. This chain joins TRBV7-9 and TRBJ2-1; 8 nucleotides line up with TRBD2. With 5 bases clipped from V and 3 bases from J, the junction kept 9 bases outside the gene matches. The CDR3 consists of 16 residues. Germline CDR1 and CDR2: SEHNR and FQNEAQ (reference sequence). Variable domain in full (rest from reference TRBV7-9 and TRBJ2-1): DTGVSQNPRHKITKRGQNVTFRCDPISEHNRLYWYRQTLGQGPEFLTYFQNEAQLEKSRLLSDRFSAERPKGSFSTLEIQRTEQGDSAMYLCASSRPTSGGYNEQFFGPGTRLTVL.

This chain joins TRBV2 and TRBJ2-7; D might be TRBD2 (6 bases). The CDR3 consists of 15 residues. The V gene's germline CDR1 is SNHLY and CDR2 FYNNEI. Trimming shortened V by 6 bases and J by 6 bases, and 21 bases separated the two germline ends. Here the CDR3 reads CASRAGTPRHGEQYF. CDR3 coding DNA: TGTGCCAGCAGAGCCGGGACTCCCCGTCATGGCGAGCAGTACTTC.

This clone was seen only once. The gene calls are TRBV5-4 and TRBJ2-7; 8 bases match TRBD2. The CDR3 length is 14 residues. The ends lost 3 bases at V and 5 bases at J; junction bases unmatched: 7. CDR1 and CDR2 (germline): SGHNT, YYREEE (reference sequence). CDR3 DNA: TGTGCCAGCAGCTCGGGGGGGAGGGCCCACGAGCAGTACTTC. Translated, it gives CASSSGGRAHEQYF.

Note on this clone: Within the sample, other DNA sequences also encode this same CDR3. As DNA, the CDR3 is TGCGCCAGCAGCCCCGGGACAGGGAACTATGGCTACACCTTC. Protein product: CASSPGTGNYGYTF. The V call is TRBV4-1, the J call TRBJ1-2; 9 nucleotides match TRBD1. The CDR3 is 14 residues long. Per the germline V gene, CDR1 is MGHRA and CDR2 is YSYEKL. V shed 4 bases, J shed 2 bases, and the junction held 2 bases outside the gene matches.

The chain joins TRBV6-1 to TRBJ2-4, with D unclear. Germline CDR1 is MNHNS and CDR2 is SASEGT. This CDR3 has 15 amino acids. V dropped 6 bases and J dropped 0 bases, with 12 bases sitting between them. Here the CDR3 DNA reads TGTGCCAGCAGCGGCGGAATTGTAGCCAAAAACATTCAGTACTTC. Translating gives CASSGGIVAKNIQYF.

Worth noting for this clone: This CDR3 is also generated by other DNA sequences in the sample. The chain recombines TRBV19 with TRBJ1-5; the match to TRBD1 covers 7 bases. Losses at the gene ends were 5 bases for V and 4 bases for J; bases not matched to a gene: 5. In germline, CDR1 is LNHDA, CDR2 SQIVND (reference sequence). The CDR3 is 14 residues long. The CDR3 DNA reads TGTGCCAGTAGTGCCGGGACAGAAAATCAGCCCCAGCATTTT. Its protein is CASSAGTENQPQHF.

Regarding this clone: This sample also contains other DNA sequences that code for the same CDR3. The V call is TRBV2, the J call TRBJ1-1; possible D gene TRBD1, 5 bases. The V gene's germline CDR1 is SNHLY and CDR2 FYNNEI. The CDR3 contains 13 residues. With 8 bases removed from V and 0 bases from J, the gap between germline ends came to 10 bases. The CDR3 region has the DNA TGTGCCAGCTCGGGGGATATGAACACTGAAGCTTTCTTT. It translates to CASSGDMNTEAFF.

The chain carries TRBV6-4 and TRBJ2-1; TRBD2 matches at 10 bases. The CDR3 sequence is 15 residues long. Unmatched junction bases numbered 3, after V lost 2 bases and J lost 5 bases. CDR1 is MRHNA and CDR2 is SNTAGT in the germline V gene. CDR3 residues: CASSDHGLADNEQFF. The CDR3 region has the DNA TGTGCCAGCAGTGACCACGGACTAGCGGACAATGAGCAGTTCTTC.

The chain employs TRBV6-5 and TRBJ2-2; weak D call: TRBD1 (6 bases). Germline V lookup: CDR1 MNHEY, CDR2 SVGAGI. V was clipped by 5 bases and J by 2 bases, with 12 bases between them. CDR3 length: 15 amino acids. The CDR3 nucleotides are TGTGCCAGCAGTGCTACAGGGTTTAACACCGGGGAGCTGTTTTTT. Translating it yields CASSATGFNTGELFF.

About this clone: Other nucleotide sequences from this sample produce the same CDR3. The chain recombines TRBV5-1 with TRBJ1-1; no firm D call. The CDR3 loop spans 14 amino acids. The germline V gene encodes CDR1 SGHRS and CDR2 YFSETQ. Between the trimmed V and J ends, which lost 0 bases and 2 bases, there was a span of 8 bases. The CDR3 loop reads CASSLGSPNTEAFF. CDR3 coding DNA: TGCGCCAGCAGCTTGGGTTCACCTAACACTGAAGCTTTCTTT.

The V call is TRBV19, the J call TRBJ1-1; D call uncertain. V was clipped by 5 bases and J by 0 bases, with 7 bases between them. CDR1 LNHDA and CDR2 SQIVND come from the germline V gene (reference sequence). The CDR3 sequence is 13 residues long. CDR3 nucleotides: TGTGCCAGTAGTCTGACATTGAACACTGAAGCTTTCTTT. Translation gives CASSLTLNTEAFF. Using reference TRBV19 and TRBJ1-1 for the parts outside the CDR3, the full variable domain is DGGITQSPKYLFRKEGQNVTLSCEQNLNHDAMYWYRQDPGQGLRLIYYSQIVNDFQKGDIAEGYSVSREKKESFPLTVTSAQKNPTAFYLCASSLTLNTEAFFGQGTRLTVV.

This clone showed up just once. The gene calls are TRBV30 and TRBJ2-7; a possible D gene is TRBD1 (6 bases). In germline, CDR1 is GTSNPN, CDR2 SVGIG (reference sequence). Trimming cost V 4 bases and J 3 bases, with 13 bases left between them. CDR3 length: 13 amino acids. CDR3: CAWTIGGRYEQYF. In DNA form, the CDR3 reads TGTGCCTGGACCATTGGGGGCCGCTACGAGCAGTACTTC.

The J gene is TRBJ2-5, the V gene TRBV2; the D gene is possibly TRBD2 (5 bases). Deletions cut 8 bases from V and 1 base from J, with 8 bases between. Germline-derived CDR1 and CDR2 are SNHLY and FYNNEI. This CDR3 region has 12 residues. The CDR3, as DNA: TGTGCCAGCCGACTACCCCAAGAGACCCAGTACTTC. This sequence encodes CASRLPQETQYF.

The V and J genes are TRBV28 and TRBJ1-2, with D possibly being TRBD1 (5 bases). This CDR3 has 13 residues. Trimming removed 7 bases from V and 7 bases from J, with 16 bases in between. Germline assignment: CDR1 MDHEN and CDR2 SYDVKM. The CDR3 loop is CASNLRVRVGYTF. CDR3 nucleotides: TGTGCCAGCAACCTCAGGGTTAGAGTTGGCTACACCTTC.

The chain is built from TRBV19 and TRBJ1-4; 7 bases are shared with TRBD1. The length of the CDR3 is 15 residues. The J segment lost 7 bases and the V segment lost 3 bases, leaving 8 bases of the junction unmatched. Germline V gene sequence: CDR1 LNHDA, CDR2 SQIVND (reference sequence). The CDR3 region is CASSIHRGEGEKLFF. The CDR3 DNA sequence: TGTGCCAGTAGTATCCACAGGGGAGAGGGTGAAAAACTGTTTTTT.

This clone has a single count. The chain has TRBV11-3 and TRBJ2-1; a possible D gene is TRBD1 (5 bases). CDR1 SGHNT and CDR2 YENEEA come from the germline V gene. The CDR3 contains 13 residues. Between the trimmed V and J ends, which lost 4 bases and 5 bases, there was a span of 9 bases. The CDR3 sequence is CASSSGADNEQFF. CDR3 nucleotides: TGTGCCAGCAGCTCTGGGGCGGACAATGAGCAGTTCTTC.

The chain has TRBV4-3 and TRBJ1-3; D unclear. Germline V gene data show CDR1 as LGHNA and CDR2 as YSLEER. V lost 10 bases to trimming and J lost 0 bases, with 4 bases between them. This CDR3 spans 11 amino acids. In nucleotides, the CDR3 is TGCGCCAAAAACTCTGGAAACACCATATATTTT. As protein: CAKNSGNTIYF.

Only one count was recorded for this clone. This chain links TRBV18 with TRBJ2-5; D uncertain. Germline CDR1 reads KGHSH; CDR2 reads LQKENI. The CDR3 length is 13 residues. V was trimmed by 2 bases and J by 5 bases, leaving 9 bases between them. DNA for the CDR3: TGTGCCAGCTCACCATCCCCTTTTGAGACCCAGTACTTC. It encodes CASSPSPFETQYF.

J is TRBJ2-1 and V is TRBV5-1; 9 positions agree with TRBD2. Per germline, CDR1 SGHRS and CDR2 YFSETQ. The CDR3 is 14 amino acids. V lost 3 bases and J lost 5; bases outside the gene matches: 3. The chain's CDR3 is CASSSTSGHNEQFF. The CDR3, as DNA: TGCGCCAGCAGCTCCACTAGCGGGCACAATGAGCAGTTCTTC.

This clone was counted a single time. The gene calls are TRBV27 and TRBJ2-7, with D perhaps matching TRBD1 or TRBD2 (5 bases each). The CDR3 length is 16 residues. With 5 bases removed from V and 2 bases from J, the gap between germline ends came to 19 bases. The germline CDR1 and CDR2 sequences are MNHEY and SMNVEV (reference sequence). Here the CDR3 reads CASSRRGLSVTYEQYF. Written as DNA, the CDR3 is TGTGCCAGCAGTCGTCGGGGCCTAAGTGTCACCTACGAGCAGTACTTC.

The V gene is TRBV19, the J gene TRBJ2-5, with 10 bases fitting TRBD1. Germline V gene lookup returns CDR1 LNHDA and CDR2 SQIVND (reference sequence). The CDR3 has 15 amino acids. The junction had 7 bases not matched to a gene; V was cut back by 6 bases and J by 3 bases. The CDR3 nucleotides read TGTGCCAGTAGAGGTACCGGGACAGGGGAAGAGACCCAGTACTTC. It is translated as CASRGTGTGEETQYF. Full variable domain (rest looked up from reference TRBV19 and TRBJ2-5): DGGITQSPKYLFRKEGQNVTLSCEQNLNHDAMYWYRQDPGQGLRLIYYSQIVNDFQKGDIAEGYSVSREKKESFPLTVTSAQKNPTAFYLCASRGTGTGEETQYFGPGTRLLVL.